This section outlines one T cell receptor beta chain sequence together with its context. This sample stems from a study of somatic mutations in cytotoxic T cells in rheumatoid arthritis. At the level of the study: Sorting by flow gave nearly 100% purity for some V beta antibody-stained T-cell populations, including V beta1+ cells sequenced for TCRB.

TCRdb's table, derived via immunoSEQ multiplex PCR, lists solely in-frame clones and lacks some. The sample yields several thousand clones, approximately 80% seen once. Per germline, CDR1 SGHTA and CDR2 FQGTGA. Trimming took off 1 base at V and 2 bases at J, with 13 bases between the two ends. This CDR3 contains 16 residues. The chain is built from TRBV7-3 and TRBJ2-3; D call uncertain. Sequencing was performed on CD8+ T cells sorted from blood, taken at a follow-up visit. This TCR derives from a woman in her 70s with rheumatoid arthritis. The CDR3 DNA follows: TGTGCCAGCAGCTTAATTCCAGCGTTAATCACAGATACGCAGTATTTT. It encodes CASSLIPALITDTQYF.